The clone carrying this TCR beta chain was seen repeatedly, ten times or more. This sample was included in a study of identical twins. Template switching supplied a universal primer site; unique molecular identifiers were carried on the cDNA. TCRdb recomputed calls from the 5' RACE reads with MiXCR, one row per CDR3 protein. This table has about 220,000 distinct CDR3 sequences, around 7.6% appearing once. Per the germline V gene, CDR1 is SQVTM and CDR2 is ANQGSEA. The CDR3 runs to 16 residues. The ends lost 0 bases at V and 4 bases at J; junction bases unmatched: 8. Another study also made use of these data, one on yellow fever vaccine responses in identical twins. That study adds: Vaccine T cell responses of twins reportedly seemed partly convergent and partly personalized.

The specimen sequenced was CD8+ T cells sorted from blood. J is TRBJ2-2 and V is TRBV29-1, with TRBD1 identical over 7 bases. The receptor's source is a woman under 30 in good health. This chain's CDR3 is CSVEDLEAGGTGELFF. Written as DNA, the CDR3 is TGCAGCGTTGAAGATCTAGAGGCAGGGGGCACCGGGGAGCTGTTTTTT.